This T cell receptor beta chain came from a study of blood T cells in healthy people across ages. Notes on the study in general: More naive CD4+ cells and higher diversity were found in long-lived than in aged donors. Older age coincided with a roughly linear decline in TCR beta diversity per million T cells.

This CDR3 has 15 amino acids. J lost 4 bases, V lost 2 bases, and 3 bases had no gene match. CDR1 is MNHNS and CDR2 is SASEGT in the germline V gene. Next came a second PCR, run for roughly 6 to 11 cycles, which used a sample-barcoded 5' primer along with a J-beta primer mix. The template-switch adaptor was a 5' adaptor with 12 random nucleotides. It tagged each cDNA molecule. All samples gave at least 2.5 million CDR3-containing paired-end reads. TCRdb re-analysed the 5' RACE reads in MiXCR, keeping a single row per CDR3 protein. The sample has about 1,400,000 distinct CDR3 sequences; roughly 45% are singletons. With respect to this clonotype: The antigen is not known.

The V and J genes are TRBV6-1 and TRBJ1-1, with 11 positions matching TRBD1. The receptor comes from a woman aged 18-35 years in good health. Sequenced: blood. CDR3 residues: CASSELGTGGTEAFF. The CDR3, as DNA: TGTGCCAGCAGTGAACTCGGGACAGGGGGCACTGAAGCTTTCTTT.